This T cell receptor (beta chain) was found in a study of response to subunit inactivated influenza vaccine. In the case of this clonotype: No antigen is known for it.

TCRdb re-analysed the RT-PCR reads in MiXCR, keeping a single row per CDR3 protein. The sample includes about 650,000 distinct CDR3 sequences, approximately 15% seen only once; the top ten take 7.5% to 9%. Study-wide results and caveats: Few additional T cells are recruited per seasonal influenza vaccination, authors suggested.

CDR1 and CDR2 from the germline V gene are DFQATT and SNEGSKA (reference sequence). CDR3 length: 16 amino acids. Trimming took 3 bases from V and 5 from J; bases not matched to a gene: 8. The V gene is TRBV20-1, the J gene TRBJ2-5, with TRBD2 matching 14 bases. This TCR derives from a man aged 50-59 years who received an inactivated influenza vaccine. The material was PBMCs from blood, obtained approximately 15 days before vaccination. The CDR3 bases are TGCAGTGCTAGGGGGACTAGCGGGAGAAGCGGGGAGACCCAGTACTTC. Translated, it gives CSARGTSGRSGETQYF.